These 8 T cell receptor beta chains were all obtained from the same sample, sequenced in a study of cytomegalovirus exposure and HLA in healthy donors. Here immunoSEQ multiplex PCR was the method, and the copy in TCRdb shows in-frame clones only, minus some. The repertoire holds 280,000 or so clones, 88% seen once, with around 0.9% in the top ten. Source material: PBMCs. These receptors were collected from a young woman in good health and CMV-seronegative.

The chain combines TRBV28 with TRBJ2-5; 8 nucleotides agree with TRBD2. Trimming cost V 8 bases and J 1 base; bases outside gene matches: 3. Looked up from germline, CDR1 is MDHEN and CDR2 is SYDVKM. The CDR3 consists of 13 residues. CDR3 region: CASAGGGQETQYF. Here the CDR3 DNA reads TGTGCCAGCGCCGGGGGGGGCCAAGAGACCCAGTACTTC.

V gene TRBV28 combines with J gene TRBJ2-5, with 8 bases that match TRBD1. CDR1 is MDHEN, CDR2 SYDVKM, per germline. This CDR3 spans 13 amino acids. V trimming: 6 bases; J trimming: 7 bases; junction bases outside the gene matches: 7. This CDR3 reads CASRTTGVSTQYF. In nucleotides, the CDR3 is TGTGCCAGCAGAACGACAGGGGTTTCGACCCAGTACTTC.

DNA of the CDR3: TGTGCCAGCAGTTACTTCGGAGGGGGCAGGTCCTACGAGCAGTACTTC. Protein product: CASSYFGGGRSYEQYF. The chain carries TRBV6-6 and TRBJ2-7; TRBD1 is a possible D gene (7 bases). The V end was cut by 1 base, the J end by 1 base, with 14 bases between. CDR1 and CDR2 from the germline V gene are MNHNY and SVGAGI (reference sequence). This CDR3 has 16 amino acids.

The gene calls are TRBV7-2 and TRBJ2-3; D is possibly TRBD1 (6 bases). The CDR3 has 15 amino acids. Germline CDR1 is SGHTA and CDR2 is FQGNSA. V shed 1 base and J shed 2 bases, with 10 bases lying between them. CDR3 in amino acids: CASSLGDTHTDTQYF. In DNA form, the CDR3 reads TGTGCCAGCAGCTTAGGGGACACCCACACAGATACGCAGTATTTT.

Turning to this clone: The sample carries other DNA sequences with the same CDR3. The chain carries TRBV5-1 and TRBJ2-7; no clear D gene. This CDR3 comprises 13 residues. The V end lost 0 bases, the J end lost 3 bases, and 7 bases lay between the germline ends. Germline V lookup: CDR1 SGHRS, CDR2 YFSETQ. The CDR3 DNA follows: TGCGCCAGCAGCTTGGACAGAGACTACGAGCAGTACTTC. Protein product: CASSLDRDYEQYF.

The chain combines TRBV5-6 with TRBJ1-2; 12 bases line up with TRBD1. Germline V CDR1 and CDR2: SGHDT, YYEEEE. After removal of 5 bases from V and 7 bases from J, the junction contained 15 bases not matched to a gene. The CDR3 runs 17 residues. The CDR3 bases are TGTGCCAGCAGTATTGAAAGGGGACAGGGGGCGCTCCTTGGCTACACCTTC. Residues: CASSIERGQGALLGYTF.

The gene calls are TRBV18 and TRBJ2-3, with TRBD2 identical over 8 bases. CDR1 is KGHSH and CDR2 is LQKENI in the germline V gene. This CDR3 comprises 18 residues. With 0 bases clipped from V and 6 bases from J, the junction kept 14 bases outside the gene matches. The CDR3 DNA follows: TGTGCCAGCTCACCACCGTCCACGTGGACTAGCCCCCCGGATACGCAGTATTTT. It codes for CASSPPSTWTSPPDTQYF.

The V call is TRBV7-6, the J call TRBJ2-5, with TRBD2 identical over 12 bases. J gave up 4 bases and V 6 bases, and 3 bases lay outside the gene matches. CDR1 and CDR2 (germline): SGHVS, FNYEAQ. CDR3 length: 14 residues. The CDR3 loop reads CASRPLAGGETQYF. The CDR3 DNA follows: TGTGCCAGCAGGCCACTAGCGGGAGGAGAGACCCAGTACTTC.